This T cell receptor (beta chain) was sequenced during a study of OX40 agonist ivuxolimab in advanced cancers. Study-wide background: Intravenous ivuxolimab at 0.01 to 10 mg/kg was given to patients every 2 weeks.

Study-wide findings and caveats: Both CD4+ and CD8+ T cell populations in blood had undergone clonal expansion by week 6 at 0.1 to 3.0 mg/kg. Patients with a partial response at 0.1-3.0 mg/kg had among the lowest clonal expansion.

CDR3 length: 17 residues. From germline, CDR1 is SSHAT and CDR2 FNYEAQ (reference sequence). V was shortened by 5 bases and J by 1 base, with 17 bases between the two germline ends. The assay was immunoSEQ multiplex PCR, and TCRdb's table has in-frame clones only and misses some. The table shows about 40,000 clones, with 83% occurring only once. Of note for this clone: The antigen remains undetermined.

Source: CD4+ or CD8+ T cells sorted from blood, taken in a trial of the OX40 agonist ivuxolimab. The V gene is TRBV7-7, the J gene TRBJ2-2, with D maybe TRBD2 (6 bases). The clonotype was recovered from an adult with an advanced solid tumor such as melanoma, head and neck, liver or kidney cancer. In DNA, the CDR3 is TGTGCCAGCAGCCCCCCCGAGGGAGCGGGGAACACCGGGGAGCTGTTTTTT. Encoded protein: CASSPPEGAGNTGELFF.